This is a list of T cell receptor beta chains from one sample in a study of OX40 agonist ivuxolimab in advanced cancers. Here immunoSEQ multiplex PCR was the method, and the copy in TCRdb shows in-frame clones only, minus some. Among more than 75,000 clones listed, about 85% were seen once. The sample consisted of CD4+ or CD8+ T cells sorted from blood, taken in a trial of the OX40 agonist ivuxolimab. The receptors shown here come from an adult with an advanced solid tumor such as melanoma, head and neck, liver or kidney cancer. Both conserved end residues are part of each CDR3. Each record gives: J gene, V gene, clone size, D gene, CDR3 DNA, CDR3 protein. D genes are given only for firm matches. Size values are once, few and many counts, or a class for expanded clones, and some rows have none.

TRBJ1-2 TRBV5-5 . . TGTGCCAGCAGCGCCGGGAGCCATGGCTACACCTTC CASSAGSHGYTF
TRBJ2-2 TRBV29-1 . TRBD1 TGCAGCGTCGGGACAGGAGGGCCCGGGGAGCTGTTTTTT CSVGTGGPGELFF
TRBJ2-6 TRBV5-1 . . TGCGCCAGCAGCATCACCTGGACGGACTCTGGGGCCAACGTCCTGACTTTC CASSITWTDSGANVLTF
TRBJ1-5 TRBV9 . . TGTGCCAGCAGCGCCGGGGACGGTTTCGCAGGGCCCCAGCATTTT CASSAGDGFAGPQHF
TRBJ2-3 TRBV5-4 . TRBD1 TGTGCCAGCAGCACCAGGACAGGGGAGGGTGCAGATACGCAGTATTTT CASSTRTGEGADTQYF
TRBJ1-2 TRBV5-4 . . TGTGCCAGCAGCCCCTCGACAGCTCGCTATGGCTACACCTTC CASSPSTARYGYTF
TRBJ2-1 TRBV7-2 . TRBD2 TGTGCCAGCAGCCTTAGCGGGGGGAGGAATGAGCAGTTCTTC CASSLSGGRNEQFF
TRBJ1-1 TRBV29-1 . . TGCAGCGTCTCTCGGGGGAACACTGAAGCTTTCTTT CSVSRGNTEAFF
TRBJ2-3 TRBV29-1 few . TGCAGCGTTATGACAGGTACAGATACGCAGTATTTT CSVMTGTDTQYF
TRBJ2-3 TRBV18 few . TGTGCCAGCTCACTAGCAGAGGGGGATACGCAGTATTTT CASSLAEGDTQYF
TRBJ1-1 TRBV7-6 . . TGTGCCAGCAGCTTCTTTAAGAGCGCTGAAGCTTTCTTT CASSFFKSAEAFF
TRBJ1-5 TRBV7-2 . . TGTGCCAGCAGCTTAGTGGGGGCCCCACAGCCCCAGCATTTT CASSLVGAPQPQHF
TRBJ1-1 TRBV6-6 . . TGTGCCAGCAGTTCCCGGGCTCCCAGGTGGGACACTGAAGCTTTCTTT CASSSRAPRWDTEAFF
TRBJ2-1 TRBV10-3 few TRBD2 TGTGCCATCAGACTCGCCGGGACTAGCGGGGGGGATTCCTACAATGAGCAGTTCTTC CAIRLAGTSGGDSYNEQFF
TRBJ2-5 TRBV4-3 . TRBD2 TGCGCCAGCAGCCAAGATCACAGGGTAGCGGGGGGGACCCAGTACTTC CASSQDHRVAGGTQYF
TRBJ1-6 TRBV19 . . TGTGCCAGTAGTATAACCCCGGGGTCCAATTCACCCCTCCACTTT CASSITPGSNSPLHF
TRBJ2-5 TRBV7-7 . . TGTGCCAGCAGCTTAGCGGGGAGAACACGGGAGACCCAGTACTTC CASSLAGRTRETQYF
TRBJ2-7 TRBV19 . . TGTGCCAGTAGTACCCCCCCGAGATACGAGCAGTACTTC CASSTPPRYEQYF
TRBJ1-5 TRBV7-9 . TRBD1 TGTGCCAGCAGCTTAGGGACAGGGGGCGCGGGCAATCAGCCCCAGCATTTT CASSLGTGGAGNQPQHF
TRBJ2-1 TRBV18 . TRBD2 TGTGCCAGCTCGCCAACTAGCGGGGGTTACAATGAGCAGTTCTTC CASSPTSGGYNEQFF
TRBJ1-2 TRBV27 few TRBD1 TGTGCCAGCAGTTACAGGGGAGGAAACTATGGCTACACCTTC CASSYRGGNYGYTF
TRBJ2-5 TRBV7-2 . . TGTGCCAGCACAAACCGACACACTGTTGCGGGGACCCAGTACTTC CASTNRHTVAGTQYF
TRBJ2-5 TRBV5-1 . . TGCGCCAGCAGCTTGGATGGTGTACAAGAGACCCAGTACTTC CASSLDGVQETQYF
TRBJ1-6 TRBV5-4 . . TGTGCCAGCAGCTTGGGACCGCCGAGCTCCTATAATTCACCCCTCCACTTT CASSLGPPSSYNSPLHF
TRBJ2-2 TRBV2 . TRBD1 TGTGCCAGCACCGGGACAGTCTTAGGGGAGCTGTTTTTT CASTGTVLGELFF
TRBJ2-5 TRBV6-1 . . TGTGCCAGCAAAGAACAGGGACCTCAAGAGACCCAGTACTTC CASKEQGPQETQYF
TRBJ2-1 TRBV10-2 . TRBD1 TGCGCCAGCATGAAGGGGGCCGATGAGCAGTTCTTC CASMKGADEQFF
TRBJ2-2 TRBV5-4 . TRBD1 TGTGCCAGCAGCAACGGACAGGGAATGACCGGGGAGCTGTTTTTT CASSNGQGMTGELFF
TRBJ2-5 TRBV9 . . TGTGCCAGCAGCGTAGCTACAGGGGGAGGGGAGACCCAGTACTTC CASSVATGGGETQYF
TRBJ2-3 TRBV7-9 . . TGTGCCAGCAGCTCCCGGGATAGGTCCACAACAGATACGCAGTATTTT CASSSRDRSTTDTQYF
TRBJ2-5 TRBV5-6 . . TGTGCCAGCAGCGTAGAAGAGACCCAGTACTTC CASSVEETQYF
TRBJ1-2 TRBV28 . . TGTGCCAGCAGCCTAATGGGGCCTGGCTACACCTTC CASSLMGPGYTF
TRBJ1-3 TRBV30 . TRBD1 TGTGCCTGGAGCAGGGGGTCTGGAAACACCATATATTTT CAWSRGSGNTIYF
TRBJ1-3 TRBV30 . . TGTGCCTCGGACAGCCGGGGGGCTGGAAACACCATATATTTT CASDSRGAGNTIYF
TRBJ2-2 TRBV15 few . TGTGCCACCAGCAGAGACCGGGACCCGAACACCGGGGAGCTGTTTTTT CATSRDRDPNTGELFF
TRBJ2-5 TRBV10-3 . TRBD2 TGTGCCATCAGTGAGGGACTAGCAGGGAGAGAGACCCAGTACTTC CAISEGLAGRETQYF
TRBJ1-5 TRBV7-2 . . TGTGCCAGCAGCTTAGTAGGGGTCCAGCCCCAGCATTTT CASSLVGVQPQHF
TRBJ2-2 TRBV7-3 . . TGTGCCAGCAGCTTAAGTGGCAGACTAAACACCGGGGAGCTGTTTTTT CASSLSGRLNTGELFF
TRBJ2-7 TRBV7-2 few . TGTGCCAGCAGCAAACACGGGACAAACCTCTACGAGCAGTACTTC CASSKHGTNLYEQYF
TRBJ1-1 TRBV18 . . TGTGCCAGCTCAGACGGCCTGAACACTGAAGCTTTCTTT CASSDGLNTEAFF
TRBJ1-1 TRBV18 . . TGTGCCAGCTCACCGACCGACAGCATGAACACTGAAGCTTTCTTT CASSPTDSMNTEAFF
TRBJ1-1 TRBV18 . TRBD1 TGTGCCAGCAAACAGGGGGGGAACACTGAAGCTTTCTTT CASKQGGNTEAFF
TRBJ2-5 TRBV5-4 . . TGTGCCAGCAGATCGACAGGTGCTGAGACCCAGTACTTC CASRSTGAETQYF
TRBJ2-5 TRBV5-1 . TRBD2 TGCGCCAGCAGCCCGGGGGGACTAGCAGGGGAGACCCAGTACTTC CASSPGGLAGETQYF
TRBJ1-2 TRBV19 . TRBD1 TGTGCCAGTAGTATCCCTATAGGAGGGGGCAGTGGCTACACCTTC CASSIPIGGGSGYTF
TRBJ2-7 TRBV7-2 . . TGTGCCAGCAGCTTTCTTCTACAGGGTCGCGAGCAGTACTTC CASSFLLQGREQYF
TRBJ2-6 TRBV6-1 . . TGTGCCAGCAGTGCAGGGTTGACGGGGGCCAACGTCCTGACTTTC CASSAGLTGANVLTF
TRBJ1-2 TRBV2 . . TGTGCCAGCAGTGAAGGGGCGGTAAACTATGGCTACACCTTC CASSEGAVNYGYTF
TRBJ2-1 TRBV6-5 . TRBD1 TGTGCCAGCAGTCCACAGGGGTGGGGGAATGAGCAGTTCTTC CASSPQGWGNEQFF
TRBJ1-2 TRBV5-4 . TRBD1 TGTGCCAGCAGCCCGCCCGGAGGGGGCCGGTATGGCTACACCTTC CASSPPGGGRYGYTF
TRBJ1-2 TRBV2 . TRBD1 TGTGCCAGCAGTGGTCGACAGGGCGAAGGCTACACCTTC CASSGRQGEGYTF
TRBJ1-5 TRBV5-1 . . TGCGCCAGCAGCGAGGGAGAGGGGAATCAGCCCCAGCATTTT CASSEGEGNQPQHF
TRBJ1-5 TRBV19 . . TGTGCCAGTAGTATAGTGGGGGAGACCCCTTCCCAGCATTTT CASSIVGETPSQHF
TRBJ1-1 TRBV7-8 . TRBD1 TGTGCCAGCAGCCAAGACAGGGACACTGAAGCTTTCTTT CASSQDRDTEAFF
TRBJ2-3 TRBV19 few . TGTGCCAGTAGGGACAGTGATAGGGCAGATACGCAGTATTTT CASRDSDRADTQYF
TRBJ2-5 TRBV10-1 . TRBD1 TGCGCCAGCAGTCCAGGGGGCTTAGAAGAGACCCAGTACTTC CASSPGGLEETQYF
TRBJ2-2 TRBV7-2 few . TGTGCCAGCAGCTTTCGGAACACCGGGGAGCTGTTTTTT CASSFRNTGELFF
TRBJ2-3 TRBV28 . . TGTGCCAGCAGTTACCCAGGGGAGGCGCAGTATTTT CASSYPGEAQYF
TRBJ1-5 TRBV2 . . TGTGCCAGCAGTGAAGAGAGTAGCACGAATCAGCCCCAGCATTTT CASSEESSTNQPQHF